The 3 T cell receptor beta chains listed next were all sequenced from one sample in a study of CD8 T cells in ankylosing spondylitis. TCRdb itself ran the 5' RACE reads through MiXCR, one entry per CDR3 protein. The top ten clones hold under 40% of a sample with some 270,000 distinct CDR3 sequences, about 20% of them seen once. Sequenced sample: blood, either unsorted or a sorted T cell fraction (not recorded which). The origin of the receptors is a male donor with ankylosing spondylitis or in good health (not recorded which).

This clonotype occurred a few times. The gene calls are TRBV7-8 and TRBJ1-2, with D perhaps TRBD1 (5 bases). The CDR3 sequence is 15 residues long. CDR1 SGHVS and CDR2 FQNEAQ come from the germline V gene. V shed 1 base and J shed 0 bases, with 9 bases lying between them. CDR3 loop: CASSLGDSTNYGYTF. The CDR3 DNA follows: TGTGCCAGCAGCTTAGGCGACAGCACTAACTATGGCTACACCTTC.

In this sample, this clonotype turned up many times. The chain's CDR3 is CASRPTRISDTQYF. Written as DNA, the CDR3 is TGTGCCAGCAGACCGACTAGGATTTCGGATACGCAGTATTTT. The chain has TRBV4-2 and TRBJ2-3, with D maybe TRBD2 (6 bases). There are 14 residues in the CDR3. V shed 6 bases and J shed 6 bases, with 16 bases lying between them. Per germline, CDR1 LGHNA and CDR2 YNFKEQ.

This clonotype was recorded at least ten times. V gene TRBV6-6 combines with J gene TRBJ2-7, with no clear D. Deletions cut 8 bases from V and 3 bases from J, with 14 bases between. This CDR3 has 13 residues. From germline, CDR1 is MNHNY and CDR2 SVGAGI (reference sequence). The CDR3 DNA follows: TGTGCCAGCTCGCTCTTGGCCAGCTACGAGCAGTACTTC. Translating it yields CASSLLASYEQYF.